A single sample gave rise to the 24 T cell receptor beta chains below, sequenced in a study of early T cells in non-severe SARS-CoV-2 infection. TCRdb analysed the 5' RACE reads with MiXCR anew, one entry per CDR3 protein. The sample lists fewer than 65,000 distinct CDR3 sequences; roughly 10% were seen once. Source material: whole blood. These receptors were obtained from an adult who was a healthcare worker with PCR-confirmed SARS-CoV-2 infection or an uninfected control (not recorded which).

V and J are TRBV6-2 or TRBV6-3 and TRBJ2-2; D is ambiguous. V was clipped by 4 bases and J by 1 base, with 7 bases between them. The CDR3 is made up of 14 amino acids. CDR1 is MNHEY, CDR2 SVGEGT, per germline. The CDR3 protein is CASSSQMNTGELFF. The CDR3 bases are TGTGCCAGCAGTTCACAGATGAACACCGGGGAGCTGTTTTTT.

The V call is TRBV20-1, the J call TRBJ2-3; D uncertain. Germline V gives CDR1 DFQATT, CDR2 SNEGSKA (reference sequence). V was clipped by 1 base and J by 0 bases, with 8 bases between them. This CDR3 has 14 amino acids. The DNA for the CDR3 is TGCAGTGCTAGAGGGCCGCACAGCACAGATACGCAGTATTTT. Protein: CSARGPHSTDTQYF.

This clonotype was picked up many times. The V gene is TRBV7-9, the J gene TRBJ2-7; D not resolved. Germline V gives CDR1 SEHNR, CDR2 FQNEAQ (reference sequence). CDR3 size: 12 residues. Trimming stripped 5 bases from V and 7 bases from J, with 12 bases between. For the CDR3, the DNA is TGTGCCAGCAGCCAACCTCTCCGTGAGCAGTACTTC. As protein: CASSQPLREQYF.

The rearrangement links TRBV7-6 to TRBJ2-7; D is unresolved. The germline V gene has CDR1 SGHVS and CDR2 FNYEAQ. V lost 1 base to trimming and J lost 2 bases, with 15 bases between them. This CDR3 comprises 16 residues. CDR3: CASSLGVRAEPYEQYF. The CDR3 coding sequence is TGTGCCAGCAGCTTAGGAGTTAGGGCGGAACCCTACGAGCAGTACTTC.

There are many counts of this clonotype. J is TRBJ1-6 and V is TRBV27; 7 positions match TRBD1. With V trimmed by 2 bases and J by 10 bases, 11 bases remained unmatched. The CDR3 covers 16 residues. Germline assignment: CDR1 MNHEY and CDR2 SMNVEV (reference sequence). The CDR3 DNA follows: TGTGCCAGCAGTTTACTAACGCAGGGGGACGCATCACCCCTCCACTTT. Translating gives CASSLLTQGDASPLHF.

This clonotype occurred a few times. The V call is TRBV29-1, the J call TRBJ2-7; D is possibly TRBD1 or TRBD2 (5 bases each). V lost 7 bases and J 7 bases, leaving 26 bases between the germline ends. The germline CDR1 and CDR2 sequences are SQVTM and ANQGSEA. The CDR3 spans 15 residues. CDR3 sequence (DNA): TGCAGCGCTTCTGACGGGACCAGAAGGGTGGGAGAGCAGTACTTC. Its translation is CSASDGTRRVGEQYF.

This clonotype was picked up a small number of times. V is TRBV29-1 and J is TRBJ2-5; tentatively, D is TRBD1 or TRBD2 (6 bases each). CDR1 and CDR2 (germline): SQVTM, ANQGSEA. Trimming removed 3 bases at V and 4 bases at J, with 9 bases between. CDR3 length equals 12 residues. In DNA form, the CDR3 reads TGCAGCGTTGATTCGGGGGCAGAGACCCAGTACTTC. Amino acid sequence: CSVDSGAETQYF.

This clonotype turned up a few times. The CDR3 bases are TGTGCCAGCAGCGGACAGCCCCACAATGAGCAGTTCTTC. This sequence encodes CASSGQPHNEQFF. This chain uses TRBV9 with TRBJ2-1; possibly TRBD1 for D (5 bases). CDR3 size: 13 residues. The germline V gene has CDR1 SGDLS and CDR2 YYNGEE. V shed 3 bases and J shed 5 bases, with 9 bases lying between them.

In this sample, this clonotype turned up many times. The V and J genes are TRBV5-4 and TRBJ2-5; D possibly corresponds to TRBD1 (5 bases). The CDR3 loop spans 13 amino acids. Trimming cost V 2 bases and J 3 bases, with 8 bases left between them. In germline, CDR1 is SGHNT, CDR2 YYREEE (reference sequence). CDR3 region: CASSFGREETQYF. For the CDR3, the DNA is TGTGCCAGCAGCTTCGGCAGGGAAGAGACCCAGTACTTC.

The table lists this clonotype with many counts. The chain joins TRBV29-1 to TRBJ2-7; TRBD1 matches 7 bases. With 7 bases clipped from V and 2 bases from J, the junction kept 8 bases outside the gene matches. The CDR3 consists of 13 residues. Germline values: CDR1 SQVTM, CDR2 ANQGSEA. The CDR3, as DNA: TGCAGCGCCCTCCGGGACAGCACCTACGAGCAGTACTTC. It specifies CSALRDSTYEQYF.

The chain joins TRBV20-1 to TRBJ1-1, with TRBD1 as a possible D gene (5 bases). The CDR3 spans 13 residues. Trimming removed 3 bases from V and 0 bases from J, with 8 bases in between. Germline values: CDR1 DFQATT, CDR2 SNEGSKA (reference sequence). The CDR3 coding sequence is TGCAGTGCTAGTCAGGGTCTGAACACTGAAGCTTTCTTT. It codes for CSASQGLNTEAFF.

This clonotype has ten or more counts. The CDR3 coding sequence is TGCGCCAGCAGCTTGTTAGGCGGATCCAGCTCCTACAATGAGCAGTTCTTC. Residues: CASSLLGGSSSYNEQFF. The chain joins TRBV5-1 to TRBJ2-1, with D unresolved. V was trimmed by 1 base and J by 0 bases, leaving 14 bases between them. This CDR3 spans 17 amino acids. In germline, CDR1 is SGHRS, CDR2 YFSETQ.

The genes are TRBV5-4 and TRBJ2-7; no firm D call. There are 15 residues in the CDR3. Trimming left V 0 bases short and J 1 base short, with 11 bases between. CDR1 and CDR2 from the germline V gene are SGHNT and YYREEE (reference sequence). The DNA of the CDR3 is TGTGCCAGCAGCTTGGGTGGACCCACTTCCTACGAGCAGTACTTC. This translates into CASSLGGPTSYEQYF.

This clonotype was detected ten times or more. CDR3 loop: CASTDSLSYNEQFF. In DNA form, the CDR3 reads TGTGCCAGTACCGACTCACTCTCCTACAATGAGCAGTTCTTC. V gene TRBV19 combines with J gene TRBJ2-1; D not certain. From germline, CDR1 is LNHDA and CDR2 SQIVND (reference sequence). The CDR3 has 14 residues. V lost 7 bases to trimming and J lost 0 bases, with 10 bases between them. The variable domain in full, with the rest retrieved from reference TRBV19 and TRBJ2-1, is DGGITQSPKYLFRKEGQNVTLSCEQNLNHDAMYWYRQDPGQGLRLIYYSQIVNDFQKGDIAEGYSVSREKKESFPLTVTSAQKNPTAFYLCASTDSLSYNEQFFGPGTRLTVL.

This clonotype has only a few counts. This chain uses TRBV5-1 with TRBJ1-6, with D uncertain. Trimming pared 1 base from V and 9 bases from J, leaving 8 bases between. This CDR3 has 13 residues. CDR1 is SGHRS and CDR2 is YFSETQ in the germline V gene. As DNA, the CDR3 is TGCGCCAGCAGCTTGCTGGGAACTTCACCCCTCCACTTT. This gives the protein CASSLLGTSPLHF.

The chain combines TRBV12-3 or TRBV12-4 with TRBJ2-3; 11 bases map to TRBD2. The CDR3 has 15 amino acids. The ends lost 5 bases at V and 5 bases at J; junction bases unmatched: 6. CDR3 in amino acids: CASSPFSGRGDTQYF. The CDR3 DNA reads TGTGCCAGCAGTCCATTTAGCGGGAGGGGAGATACGCAGTATTTT.

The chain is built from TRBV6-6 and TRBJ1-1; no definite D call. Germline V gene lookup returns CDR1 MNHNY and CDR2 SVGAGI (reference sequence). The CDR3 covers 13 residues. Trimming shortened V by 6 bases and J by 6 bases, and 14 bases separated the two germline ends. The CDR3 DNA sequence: TGTGCCAGCAGCGCCCTTAGTGTGGCTGAAGCTTTCTTT. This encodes CASSALSVAEAFF.

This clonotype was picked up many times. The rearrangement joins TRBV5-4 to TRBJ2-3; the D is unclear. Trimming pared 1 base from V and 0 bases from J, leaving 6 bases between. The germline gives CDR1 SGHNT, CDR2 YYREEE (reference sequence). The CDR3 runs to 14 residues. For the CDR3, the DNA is TGTGCCAGCAGCTTGATTACGAGCACAGATACGCAGTATTTT. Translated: CASSLITSTDTQYF.

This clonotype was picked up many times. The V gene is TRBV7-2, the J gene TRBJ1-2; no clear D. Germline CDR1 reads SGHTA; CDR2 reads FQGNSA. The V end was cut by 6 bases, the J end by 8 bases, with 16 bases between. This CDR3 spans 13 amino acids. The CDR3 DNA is TGTGCCAGCAGACAAGGTGGGGTAATAGGCTACACCTTC. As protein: CASRQGGVIGYTF.

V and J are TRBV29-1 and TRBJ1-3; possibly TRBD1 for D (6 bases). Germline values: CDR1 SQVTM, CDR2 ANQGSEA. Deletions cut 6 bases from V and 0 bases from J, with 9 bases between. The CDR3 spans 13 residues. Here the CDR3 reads CSVAGASGNTIYF. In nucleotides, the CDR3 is TGCAGCGTCGCAGGGGCCTCTGGAAACACCATATATTTT.

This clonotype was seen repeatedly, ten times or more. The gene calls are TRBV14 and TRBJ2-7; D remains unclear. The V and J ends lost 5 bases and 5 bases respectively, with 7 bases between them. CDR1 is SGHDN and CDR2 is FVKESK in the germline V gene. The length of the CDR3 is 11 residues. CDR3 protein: CASSEYNEQYF. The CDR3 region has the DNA TGTGCCAGCAGCGAATACAACGAGCAGTACTTC.

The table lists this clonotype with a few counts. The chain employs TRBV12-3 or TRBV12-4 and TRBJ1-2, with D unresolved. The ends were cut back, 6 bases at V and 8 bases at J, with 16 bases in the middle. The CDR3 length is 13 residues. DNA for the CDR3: TGTGCCAGCAGCCAAACCTTCAAGCCCGGCTACACCTTC. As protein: CASSQTFKPGYTF.

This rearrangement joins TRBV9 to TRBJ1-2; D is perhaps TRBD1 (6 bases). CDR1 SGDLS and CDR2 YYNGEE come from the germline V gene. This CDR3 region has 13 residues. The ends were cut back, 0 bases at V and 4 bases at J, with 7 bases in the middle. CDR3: CASSVGGGYGYTF. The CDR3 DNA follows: TGTGCCAGCAGCGTAGGAGGGGGCTATGGCTACACCTTC.

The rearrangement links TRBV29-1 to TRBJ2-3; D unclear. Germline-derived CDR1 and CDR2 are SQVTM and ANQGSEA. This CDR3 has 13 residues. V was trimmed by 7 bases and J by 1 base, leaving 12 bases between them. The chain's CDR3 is CSGRSHRTDTQYF. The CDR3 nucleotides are TGCAGCGGTCGAAGTCACCGCACAGATACGCAGTATTTT.